Each of the 17 T cell receptor beta chains below was sequenced from the same sample in a study of cytomegalovirus exposure and HLA in healthy donors. The PCR was carried out with 60 Vbeta primers and 13 Jbeta primers. The method was immunoSEQ multiplex PCR; TCRdb's version includes in-frame clones alone and lacks a portion of them. The table lists 150,000 to 200,000 clones, 80% of them singletons. The sequenced sample consisted of PBMCs. The receptors stem from a middle-aged woman in good health and CMV-seronegative.

The chain carries TRBV4-1 and TRBJ2-7; TRBD1 is a possible D gene (6 bases). CDR1 and CDR2 from the germline V gene are MGHRA and YSYEKL. Trimming left V 7 bases short and J 3 bases short, with 19 bases between. The CDR3 is 15 residues long. The CDR3: CASTLYRDNHYEQYF. The CDR3 nucleotides read TGCGCCAGCACGCTGTACCGGGACAACCACTACGAGCAGTACTTC.

The chain employs TRBV6-1 and TRBJ2-1; TRBD1 might be the D (6 bases). V shed 6 bases and J shed 2 bases, with 14 bases lying between them. Germline-derived CDR1 and CDR2 are MNHNS and SASEGT. CDR3 length: 15 residues. CDR3 sequence (DNA): TGTGCCAGCAGGGAACAGGGAACCGCCTACAATGAGCAGTTCTTC. Protein: CASREQGTAYNEQFF.

The V and J genes are TRBV29-1 and TRBJ1-2; D unresolved. V lost 1 base and J 7 bases, leaving 13 bases between the germline ends. Germline V gene data show CDR1 as SQVTM and CDR2 as ANQGSEA. The CDR3 spans 13 residues. CDR3 in amino acids: CSVEGGSEGGYTF. The DNA of the CDR3 is TGCAGCGTTGAAGGTGGATCGGAGGGTGGCTACACCTTC.

The chain has TRBV2 and TRBJ1-1; 8 nucleotides agree with TRBD1. Germline CDR1 SNHLY, CDR2 FYNNEI. CDR3 length: 14 amino acids. V was clipped by 4 bases and J by 0 bases; unmatched bases: 1. CDR3 DNA: TGTGCCAGCAGTGGACAGGGGCTGAACACTGAAGCTTTCTTT. Protein product: CASSGQGLNTEAFF.

This clone was recorded once. The chain recombines TRBV5-4 with TRBJ1-4; D is possibly TRBD1 (6 bases). The V and J ends lost 1 base and 5 bases respectively, with 9 bases between them. Per the germline V gene, CDR1 is SGHNT and CDR2 is YYREEE (reference sequence). This CDR3 contains 14 residues. CDR3 region: CASSLTGNNEKLFF. The CDR3 DNA reads TGTGCCAGCAGCTTGACAGGGAACAATGAAAAACTGTTTTTT. The entire variable domain, with the rest obtained from reference TRBV5-4 and TRBJ1-4, is as follows: ETGVTQSPTHLIKTRGQQVTLRCSSQSGHNTVSWYQQALGQGPQFIFQYYREEENGRGNFPPRFSGLQFPNYSSELNVNALELDDSALYLCASSLTGNNEKLFFGSGTQLSVL.

This sequence joins TRBV4-1 and TRBJ2-7, with a weak D call TRBD2 (7 bases). V shed 0 bases and J shed 2 bases, with 14 bases lying between them. Germline V gives CDR1 MGHRA, CDR2 YSYEKL. The CDR3 consists of 16 residues. CDR3 region: CASSQELRGATYEQYF. DNA for the CDR3: TGCGCCAGCAGCCAAGAGCTTCGGGGGGCGACCTACGAGCAGTACTTC.

Here the CDR3 reads CASRGSGRDTGELFF. CDR3 sequence (DNA): TGTGCCAGCAGGGGGAGCGGGAGAGATACCGGGGAGCTGTTTTTT. The rearrangement joins TRBV6-1 to TRBJ2-2, with TRBD2 matching over 8 bases. V lost 6 bases and J lost 5; bases outside the gene matches: 8. This CDR3 is 15 amino acids long. Germline CDR1 reads MNHNS; CDR2 reads SASEGT.

The chain has TRBV6-5 and TRBJ2-1, with 14 bases lining up with TRBD2. Germline CDR1 MNHEY, CDR2 SVGAGI. The CDR3 contains 15 residues. Trimming took 6 bases from V and 7 from J; bases not matched to a gene: 5. The chain's CDR3 is CASRQTSGRANEQFF. The CDR3 region has the DNA TGTGCCAGCAGGCAGACTAGCGGGAGGGCAAATGAGCAGTTCTTC.

The chain has TRBV5-4 and TRBJ1-1; TRBD1 might be the D (6 bases). V shed 1 base and J shed 11 bases, with 21 bases lying between them. The germline CDR1 and CDR2 sequences are SGHNT and YYREEE (reference sequence). The CDR3 covers 15 residues. DNA for the CDR3: TGTGCCAGCAGCTTGTGGGGCGGGGGCCCTAAGGGGGCTTTCTTT. This translates into CASSLWGGGPKGAFF.

The chain uses TRBV19 and TRBJ2-1; 9 nucleotides match TRBD2. The germline CDR1 and CDR2 sequences are LNHDA and SQIVND (reference sequence). V lost 5 bases, J lost 7 bases, and 9 bases stayed unmatched. The length of the CDR3 is 15 residues. CDR3 protein: CASSPRLAVGNEQFF. The CDR3 coding sequence is TGTGCCAGTAGTCCTCGACTAGCGGTGGGGAATGAGCAGTTCTTC.

The chain recombines TRBV7-9 with TRBJ2-7; possibly TRBD2 for D (6 bases). The CDR3 has 14 amino acids. Per germline, CDR1 SEHNR and CDR2 FQNEAQ (reference sequence). Trimming cost V 2 bases and J 3 bases, with 11 bases left between them. In DNA form, the CDR3 reads TGTGCCAGCAGCTTAACGGGAGACGGCTACGAGCAGTACTTC. This encodes CASSLTGDGYEQYF.

The chain combines TRBV9 with TRBJ1-4; 7 bases fit TRBD1. This CDR3 is 16 amino acids long. V was clipped by 3 bases and J by 8 bases; unmatched bases: 13. From germline, CDR1 is SGDLS and CDR2 YYNGEE. The chain's CDR3 is CASSGSGGGAWEKLFF. Written as DNA, the CDR3 is TGTGCCAGCAGCGGTTCAGGAGGGGGCGCGTGGGAAAAACTGTTTTTT.

J is TRBJ2-2 and V is TRBV6-5; D might be TRBD2 (7 bases). Trimming cost V 5 bases and J 7 bases, with 14 bases left between them. Looked up from germline, CDR1 is MNHEY and CDR2 is SVGAGI. The CDR3 spans 14 residues. The CDR3 spells CASSEGGGYGELFF. The CDR3 DNA reads TGTGCCAGCAGTGAAGGGGGGGGCTACGGGGAGCTGTTTTTT.

In its sample, this clone was seen once. The chain uses TRBV30 and TRBJ2-7, with D tentatively TRBD2 (6 bases). This CDR3 has 13 amino acids. Germline V gene lookup returns CDR1 GTSNPN and CDR2 SVGIG (reference sequence). Trimming shortened V by 2 bases and J by 2 bases, and 10 bases separated the two germline ends. The DNA for the CDR3 is TGTGCCTGGAGTAGGGACTTAACCTACGAGCAGTACTTC. Protein sequence: CAWSRDLTYEQYF.

The chain has TRBV5-1 and TRBJ1-3; 9 bases fit TRBD1. The CDR3 extends over 14 amino acids. The V and J ends lost 4 bases and 4 bases, in that order; junction bases with no gene match: 3. CDR1 is SGHRS, CDR2 YFSETQ, per germline. The CDR3, as DNA: TGCGCCAGCAGCCCCGGACAGGGGGGAAACACCATATATTTT. Its translation: CASSPGQGGNTIYF.

The sample holds one count of this clone. The chain uses TRBV11-2 and TRBJ2-1, with 12 bases that match TRBD2. The CDR3 is 16 residues long. In germline, CDR1 is SGHAT, CDR2 FQNNGV. Losses at the gene ends were 4 bases for V and 9 bases for J; bases not matched to a gene: 10. The CDR3 coding sequence is TGTGCCAGCAGCTACGCGACTAGCGGGAGCGGAAGTGAGCAGTTCTTC. Translation gives CASSYATSGSGSEQFF. Supplemented by reference TRBV11-2 and TRBJ2-1, the full variable domain reads EAGVAQSPRYKIIEKRQSVAFWCNPISGHATLYWYQQILGQGPKLLIQFQNNGVVDDSQLPKDRFSAERLKGVDSTLKIQPAKLEDSAVYLCASSYATSGSGSEQFFGPGTRLTVL.

The rearrangement joins TRBV7-9 to TRBJ2-3, with a tentative D call TRBD1 (5 bases). Trimming took off 5 bases at V and 0 bases at J, with 12 bases between the two ends. The CDR3 consists of 15 residues. The germline CDR1 and CDR2 sequences are SEHNR and FQNEAQ (reference sequence). In nucleotides, the CDR3 is TGTGCCAGCAGCCCCGCAGGGATCAGCACAGATACGCAGTATTTT. Encoded protein: CASSPAGISTDTQYF.